This T cell receptor (beta chain) was captured in a study of T-cell memory formation after mild COVID-19. Each CDR3 protein gets one entry after TCRdb re-called the 5' RACE reads with MiXCR. Of 540,000 or so distinct CDR3 sequences in the sample, roughly 20% were seen once. V lost 9 bases to trimming and J lost 4 bases, with 15 bases between them. The CDR3 is made up of 14 amino acids. Looked up from germline, CDR1 is KGHDR and CDR2 is SFDVKD. The specimen sequenced was PBMCs or a T cell subset sorted from them (not recorded which). This clonotype originated in an adult woman who had mild COVID-19 (a few samples of this study predate the infection). Cell type and time point are not known. This chain links TRBV24-1 with TRBJ2-1; a weak D match, TRBD2 (5 bases). For the CDR3, the DNA is TGTGCCACCGATAGAGGGTCCCCTTACAATGAGCAGTTCTTC. Translated, it gives CATDRGSPYNEQFF.